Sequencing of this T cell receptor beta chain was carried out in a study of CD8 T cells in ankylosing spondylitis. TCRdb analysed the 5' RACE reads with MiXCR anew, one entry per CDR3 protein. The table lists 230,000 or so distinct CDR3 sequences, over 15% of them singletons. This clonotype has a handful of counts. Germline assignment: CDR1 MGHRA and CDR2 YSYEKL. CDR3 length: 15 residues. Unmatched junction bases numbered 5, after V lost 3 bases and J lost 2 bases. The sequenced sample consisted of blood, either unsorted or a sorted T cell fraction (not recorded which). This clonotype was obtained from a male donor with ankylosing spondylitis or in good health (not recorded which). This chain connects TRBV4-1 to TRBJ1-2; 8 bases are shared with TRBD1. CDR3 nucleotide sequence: TGCGCCAGCAGCCAGGGACAGGCTACAAACTATGGCTACACCTTC. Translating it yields CASSQGQATNYGYTF.